The clone carrying this TCR beta chain occurred many times. These data originate in a study of T cell repertoires in cytomegalovirus infection. On the study more broadly: CMV infection together with matching HLA type was indicated by public TCR beta signatures.

Trimming removed 5 bases from V and 1 base from J, with 6 bases in between. Germline V gives CDR1 SEHNR, CDR2 FQNEAQ (reference sequence). CDR3 size: 12 residues. One entry per CDR3 protein, called by TCRdb with MiXCR from the reads. The table has nearly 650,000 distinct CDR3 sequences, approximately 24% seen once. The gene calls are TRBV7-9 and TRBJ2-7; no reliable D call. The TCR originated in a human donor in good health (CMV status not recorded). Some clones in this sample may be carry-over from other donors' samples. The sample taken for sequencing was CD8+ T cells from PBMCs. This CDR3 reads CASSPRSYEQYF. Here the CDR3 DNA reads TGTGCCAGCAGCCCGCGGTCCTACGAGCAGTACTTC. The full variable domain, rest sourced from reference TRBV7-9 and TRBJ2-7, is DTGVSQNPRHKITKRGQNVTFRCDPISEHNRLYWYRQTLGQGPEFLTYFQNEAQLEKSRLLSDRFSAERPKGSFSTLEIQRTEQGDSAMYLCASSPRSYEQYFGPGTRLTVT.